Following are 17 T cell receptor beta chains from one sample sequenced in a study of CD8+CD57+ T cells in acquired aplastic anemia. TCR beta VDJ and CDR3 profiles were obtained from a genomic DNA template. TCRdb fed the reads into MiXCR, producing one record per CDR3 protein. This table has tens of thousands of distinct CDR3 sequences, around three quarters appearing once. Sequencing was carried out using sorted CD4+, CD8+, or CD8+CD57+ T cells (not recorded which) from PBMCs. Every receptor here comes from a human donor in good health, serving as a control.

This clonotype came up once. V usage is TRBV19 and J usage is TRBJ1-1; TRBD1 might be the D (5 bases). This CDR3 region has 14 residues. The V end lost 6 bases, the J end lost 2 bases, and 13 bases lay between the germline ends. CDR1 and CDR2 from the germline V gene are LNHDA and SQIVND (reference sequence). The CDR3 DNA reads TGTGCCAGTAGCCCATGGGGCCGTAACACTGAAGCTTTCTTT. Translation: CASSPWGRNTEAFF.

The V call is TRBV24-1, the J call TRBJ2-1; D is perhaps TRBD1 (6 bases). The V gene lost 7 bases and the J gene lost 3 bases, with 9 bases spanning the gap. CDR3 length equals 13 residues. Germline V gives CDR1 KGHDR, CDR2 SFDVKD. The CDR3 loop reads CATSPGHYNEQFF. CDR3 nucleotides: TGTGCCACCAGCCCGGGACACTACAATGAGCAGTTCTTC.

The chain employs TRBV29-1 and TRBJ2-7, with 12 bases matching TRBD1. This CDR3 has 18 residues. Germline CDR1 SQVTM, CDR2 ANQGSEA. V lost 6 bases and J lost 2; bases outside the gene matches: 17. As DNA, the CDR3 is TGCAGCGTGGCCGGGACAGGGGGCTCGCGGGATCCTACCTACGAGCAGTACTTC. Residues: CSVAGTGGSRDPTYEQYF.

The genes are TRBV7-3 and TRBJ1-2, with 9 positions matching TRBD1. Trimming removed 6 bases from V and 1 base from J; junction bases left unmatched: 3. This CDR3 region has 14 residues. Per germline, CDR1 SGHTA and CDR2 FQGTGA. This chain's CDR3 is CASSSGQGNYGYTF. The CDR3 DNA is TGTGCCAGCAGTTCGGGACAGGGTAACTATGGCTACACCTTC.

The chain employs TRBV10-3 and TRBJ2-1; maybe TRBD2 (5 bases). From germline, CDR1 is ENHRY and CDR2 SYGVKD. The ends were cut back, 5 bases at V and 3 bases at J, with 8 bases in the middle. This CDR3 region has 13 residues. Written as DNA, the CDR3 is TGTGCCATCAGTTACCGGGGCTACAATGAGCAGTTCTTC. Its translation: CAISYRGYNEQFF.

The J gene is TRBJ1-2, the V gene TRBV24-1, with 8 positions matching TRBD1. Trimming removed 5 bases from V and 8 bases from J; junction bases left unmatched: 9. Per germline, CDR1 KGHDR and CDR2 SFDVKD. This CDR3 region has 14 residues. The CDR3 DNA reads TGTGCCACCAGTGCCTTAGCAGGGGGCCGGGGCTACACCTTC. This codes for CATSALAGGRGYTF.

This chain joins TRBV29-1 and TRBJ1-1, with D possibly being TRBD1 (5 bases). The V end was cut by 4 bases, the J end by 6 bases, with 18 bases between. From germline, CDR1 is SQVTM and CDR2 ANQGSEA. This CDR3 comprises 14 residues. CDR3 residues: CSVVPRAPTAEAFF. CDR3 DNA sequence: TGCAGCGTTGTCCCCAGGGCCCCAACGGCTGAAGCTTTCTTT.

As to this clonotype: Its ends do not fully match the called genes, so a read error is possible. This sequence joins TRBV10-2 and TRBJ2-7, with 9 positions matching TRBD1. The germline gives CDR1 WSHSY, CDR2 SAAADI. This CDR3 region has 14 residues. The CDR3 loop is CASSTGTGLHEQYF. CDR3 bases: TGTGCCAGCAGCACCGGGACAGGGCTACACGAGCAGTACTTC.

V and J are TRBV11-1 and TRBJ2-7; 8 nucleotides align to TRBD2. The germline V gene has CDR1 SGHAT and CDR2 FQDESV (reference sequence). After removal of 1 base from V and 2 bases from J, the junction contained 7 bases not matched to a gene. The CDR3 has 16 amino acids. In nucleotides, the CDR3 is TGTGCCAGCAGCTTAGTCGGGAGGGGGTCCGCCTACGAGCAGTACTTC. Its translation: CASSLVGRGSAYEQYF.

The chain joins TRBV19 to TRBJ2-3, with 11 positions matching TRBD2. The CDR3 sequence is 15 residues long. CDR1 LNHDA and CDR2 SQIVND come from the germline V gene (reference sequence). V was pared by 6 bases and J by 9 bases, with 11 bases of the junction left unmatched. Written as DNA, the CDR3 is TGTGCCAGTAGCGGTATGGGACTAGCGGATACCACGCAGTATTTT. Translated: CASSGMGLADTTQYF.

This clonotype was detected a few times. The chain recombines TRBV19 with TRBJ2-5; D gene ambiguous. The V and J ends lost 4 bases and 4 bases respectively, with 4 bases between them. This CDR3 contains 11 residues. Germline V gene data show CDR1 as LNHDA and CDR2 as SQIVND (reference sequence). For the CDR3, the DNA is TGTGCCAGTAGTAGGGCAGAGACCCAGTACTTC. Its protein product is CASSRAETQYF.

As for this clonotype: One junction end disagrees with the germline gene, perhaps due to a read error. The chain carries TRBV15 and TRBJ1-4, with D maybe TRBD1 (6 bases). The germline V gene has CDR1 LNHNV and CDR2 YYDKDF (reference sequence). The CDR3 length is 16 residues. The CDR3, as DNA: TGTGCCACCAGCAGAGACCTTACAGGGTCTAACGAAAAACTGTTTTTT. This translates into CATSRDLTGSNEKLFF.

In this sample, this clonotype is medium-sized (0.01 to 0.1%). The chain employs TRBV2 and TRBJ2-1, with TRBD2 matching over 9 bases. This CDR3 spans 17 amino acids. Trimming took 7 bases from V and 7 from J; bases not matched to a gene: 17. CDR1 is SNHLY and CDR2 is FYNNEI in the germline V gene. CDR3: CASKGLAEAWGTNEQFF. CDR3 DNA sequence: TGTGCCAGCAAGGGACTAGCAGAGGCCTGGGGTACGAATGAGCAGTTCTTC.

The genes are TRBV10-3 and TRBJ2-7; TRBD2 matches 8 bases. The CDR3 consists of 13 residues. V dropped 6 bases and J dropped 3; count of bases not matched to a gene: 4. CDR1 is ENHRY and CDR2 is SYGVKD in the germline V gene. CDR3 in amino acids: CAISGGDLYEQYF. The DNA of the CDR3 is TGTGCCATCAGCGGGGGGGATCTCTACGAGCAGTACTTC.

About this clonotype itself: At one end, the junction sequence differs from germline, possibly due to a read error. The CDR3 DNA reads TGCGCCAGCCGACTAACGGGAGATATGCAGTATTTT. This encodes CASRLTGDMQYF. The chain employs TRBV10-2 and TRBJ2-3; perhaps TRBD2 as D (6 bases). Germline CDR1 WSHSY, CDR2 SAAADI. This CDR3 is 12 amino acids long.

The table lists this clonotype with a count of one. The chain recombines TRBV29-1 with TRBJ1-5; tentative D call: TRBD1 (6 bases). Deletions cut 4 bases from V and 4 bases from J, with 11 bases between. The CDR3 sequence is 13 residues long. Germline CDR1 and CDR2: SQVTM and ANQGSEA. The CDR3 nucleotides read TGCAGCGTTGGGTGGGGGCTAAATCAGCCCCAGCATTTT. Protein sequence: CSVGWGLNQPQHF.

The rearrangement links TRBV2 to TRBJ2-5, with 12 positions matching TRBD1. This CDR3 spans 15 amino acids. V trimming: 6 bases; J trimming: 4 bases; junction bases outside the gene matches: 6. The germline gives CDR1 SNHLY, CDR2 FYNNEI. In DNA, the CDR3 is TGTGCCAGCAGCCGGGACAGGGGGCTGTCAGAGACCCAGTACTTC. This gives the protein CASSRDRGLSETQYF.